The 17 T cell receptor beta chains below come from one sample, sequenced in a study of shared clonotypes between healthy human individuals. Sequencing was performed with immunoSEQ multiplex PCR; in TCRdb, only in-frame clones are kept and a portion is missing. In the table there are about 490,000 clones, less than 80% of which are singletons. Sequenced material: PBMCs. These receptors came from a woman aged 40 to 49 in good health. Some clones in this sample may be carry-over from other donors' samples.

V is TRBV19 and J is TRBJ1-5; 9 bases are shared with TRBD1. J was trimmed by 4 bases and V by 5 bases; bases with no gene match: 3. Germline V gene sequence: CDR1 LNHDA, CDR2 SQIVND (reference sequence). The CDR3 extends over 14 amino acids. The CDR3 loop is CASSFGTGNQPQHF. The CDR3 bases are TGTGCCAGTAGTTTCGGGACAGGGAATCAGCCCCAGCATTTT.

This clone has a handful of counts. The chain employs TRBV7-2 and TRBJ1-5, with 8 bases matching TRBD1. Germline V gene sequence: CDR1 SGHTA, CDR2 FQGNSA. Trimming cost V 5 bases and J 6 bases; bases outside gene matches: 6. There are 14 residues in the CDR3. The CDR3 region is CASSLDRVGQPQHF. The CDR3 DNA sequence: TGTGCCAGCAGCCTGGACAGGGTCGGTCAGCCCCAGCATTTT.

The chain joins TRBV29-1 to TRBJ1-1; tentatively, D is TRBD1 (5 bases). The germline gives CDR1 SQVTM, CDR2 ANQGSEA. V lost 0 bases, J lost 4 bases, and 12 bases lay in between. The CDR3 has 14 residues. The CDR3: CSVEDLGGSTEAFF. CDR3 in DNA: TGCAGCGTTGAAGATCTGGGGGGGAGCACTGAAGCTTTCTTT.

The chain joins TRBV7-6 to TRBJ2-1; D is uncertain. Germline V lookup: CDR1 SGHVS, CDR2 FNYEAQ. V shed 3 bases and J shed 5 bases, with 5 bases lying between them. The CDR3 sequence is 12 residues long. The CDR3 DNA sequence: TGTGCCAGCAGCTTTGCACACAATGAGCAGTTCTTC. It is translated as CASSFAHNEQFF.

The V gene is TRBV18, the J gene TRBJ2-1; the match to TRBD2 covers 11 bases. The CDR3 covers 16 residues. Germline loops: CDR1 KGHSH, CDR2 LQKENI. V lost 3 bases to trimming and J lost 3 bases; unmatched junction nucleotides: 4. CDR3 DNA sequence: TGTGCCAGCTCACCCCCCGGGACTAGCGGCTACAATGAGCAGTTCTTC. This translates into CASSPPGTSGYNEQFF.

This chain links TRBV2 with TRBJ2-1; D is unclear. The V gene lost 3 bases and the J gene lost 9 bases, with 12 bases spanning the gap. CDR1 and CDR2 from the germline V gene are SNHLY and FYNNEI. The CDR3 has 13 residues. This chain's CDR3 is CASSDGLWVEQFF. Written as DNA, the CDR3 is TGTGCCAGCAGTGACGGGTTGTGGGTTGAGCAGTTCTTC.

This chain uses TRBV2 with TRBJ1-2; D not resolved. This CDR3 is 15 amino acids long. Germline lookup yields CDR1 SNHLY and CDR2 FYNNEI. V was trimmed by 6 bases and J by 2 bases, leaving 16 bases between them. The CDR3 protein is CASRILGPRNYGYTF. The CDR3 DNA follows: TGTGCCAGCAGAATCCTAGGGCCACGAAACTATGGCTACACCTTC.

The chain recombines TRBV27 with TRBJ2-1, with 13 bases fitting TRBD2. The germline V gene encodes CDR1 MNHEY and CDR2 SMNVEV (reference sequence). The CDR3 contains 15 residues. The trim removed 6 bases at V and 8 bases at J, leaving 7 bases unmatched. The CDR3 coding sequence is TGTGCCAGCAGCCGGACTAGCGGGAGTATCGATGAGCAGTTCTTC. Amino acids: CASSRTSGSIDEQFF.

The CDR3 region has the DNA TGTGCCAGCAGTTTAGGCATAGAGAATCAGCCCCAGCATTTT. It yields the protein CASSLGIENQPQHF. J is TRBJ1-5 and V is TRBV28; unclear D gene. V lost 2 bases and J lost 4, with 9 bases in between. This CDR3 has 14 amino acids. Germline V gene data show CDR1 as MDHEN and CDR2 as SYDVKM.

The sample holds one count of this clone. The rearrangement uses TRBV20-1 and TRBJ2-5; D gene ambiguous. The germline V gene has CDR1 DFQATT and CDR2 SNEGSKA (reference sequence). Trimming took off 1 base at V and 11 bases at J, with 11 bases between the two ends. CDR3 length: 11 amino acids. This chain's CDR3 is CSARGLPEQYF. CDR3 DNA: TGCAGTGCTAGAGGTCTCCCTGAACAGTACTTC.

This rearrangement joins TRBV7-9 to TRBJ2-5; no reliable D call. The CDR3 totals 14 residues. Per germline, CDR1 SEHNR and CDR2 FQNEAQ (reference sequence). V was pared by 5 bases and J by 5 bases, with 15 bases between. CDR3 nucleotide sequence: TGTGCCAGCAGCCCCCGTAGAGGTCGGGAGACCCAGTACTTC. It encodes CASSPRRGRETQYF.

The chain employs TRBV5-1 and TRBJ1-3; the D is unclear. V lost 1 base, J lost 4 bases, and 9 bases lay in between. The CDR3 extends over 14 amino acids. From germline, CDR1 is SGHRS and CDR2 YFSETQ. The CDR3 reads CASSLRPRGNTIYF. Written as DNA, the CDR3 is TGCGCCAGCAGCTTGAGGCCCCGGGGAAACACCATATATTTT.

This chain joins TRBV6-1 and TRBJ2-1; no definite D call. V dropped 1 base and J dropped 7 bases, with 5 bases sitting between them. The CDR3 contains 12 residues. Germline CDR1 reads MNHNS; CDR2 reads SASEGT. CDR3 region: CASSEDRNEQFF. CDR3 nucleotides: TGTGCCAGCAGTGAAGACAGAAATGAGCAGTTCTTC.

V gene TRBV19 combines with J gene TRBJ1-1; maybe TRBD1 (5 bases). Germline V gene data show CDR1 as LNHDA and CDR2 as SQIVND (reference sequence). The CDR3 runs 13 residues. V lost 5 bases, J lost 5 bases, and 12 bases lay in between. The CDR3 nucleotides are TGTGCCAGTAGTCAACCGGGGGAGACTGAAGCTTTCTTT. Translating gives CASSQPGETEAFF.

This clone was counted at least ten times. The CDR3 sequence: CASSQGLYTGELFF. CDR3 DNA sequence: TGTGCCAGCAGCCAAGGACTCTACACCGGGGAGCTGTTTTTT. The gene calls are TRBV7-9 and TRBJ2-2; possible D gene TRBD2, 5 bases. The germline V gene has CDR1 SEHNR and CDR2 FQNEAQ (reference sequence). CDR3 length: 14 amino acids. V lost 5 bases, J lost 3 bases, and 10 bases lay in between.

V and J are TRBV14 and TRBJ2-6, with D unclear. The length of the CDR3 is 15 residues. Germline CDR1 is SGHDN and CDR2 is FVKESK. Trimming took 4 bases from V and 0 from J, leaving 7 bases between them. CDR3 DNA: TGTGCCAGCAGCCCAAACCCCTCTGGGGCCAACGTCCTGACTTTC. This encodes CASSPNPSGANVLTF.

This sequence joins TRBV6-1 and TRBJ2-1; 9 nucleotides line up with TRBD2. The CDR3 extends over 15 amino acids. With V trimmed by 2 bases and J by 7 bases, 6 bases remained unmatched. The germline V gene has CDR1 MNHNS and CDR2 SASEGT. Here the CDR3 DNA reads TGTGCCAGCAGTGAACGTAGCGGGAGTTATAATGAGCAGTTCTTC. Its translation is CASSERSGSYNEQFF.